The 18 T cell receptor beta chains presented below share a single source sample, sequenced in a study of OX40 agonist ivuxolimab in advanced cancers. Profiled with immunoSEQ multiplex PCR; TCRdb holds only in-frame clones, not every one. The table shows more than 80,000 clones, with roughly 84% occurring only once. Material: CD4+ or CD8+ T cells sorted from blood, obtained in a trial of the OX40 agonist ivuxolimab. These receptors were obtained from an adult with an advanced solid tumor such as melanoma, head and neck, liver or kidney cancer.

Written as DNA, the CDR3 is TGTGCCAGCAGTTATGGTGACAGGGGCACTGAAGCTTTCTTT. As protein: CASSYGDRGTEAFF. The J gene is TRBJ1-1, the V gene TRBV6-6, with 8 nucleotides matching TRBD1. Trimming removed 3 bases from V and 4 bases from J; junction bases left unmatched: 4. Looked up from germline, CDR1 is MNHNY and CDR2 is SVGAGI (reference sequence). This CDR3 contains 14 residues.

V usage is TRBV7-9 and J usage is TRBJ1-2; D not certain. V lost 3 bases to trimming and J lost 2 bases, with 10 bases between them. Germline CDR1 is SEHNR and CDR2 is FQNEAQ (reference sequence). The CDR3 runs to 14 residues. The CDR3 DNA follows: TGTGCCAGCAGCTTTGGACGGCTGAACTATGGCTACACCTTC. This encodes CASSFGRLNYGYTF.

V is TRBV10-1 and J is TRBJ1-1; D unclear. There are 13 residues in the CDR3. Germline CDR1 WNHNN, CDR2 SYGVQD (reference sequence). Trimming cost V 5 bases and J 5 bases, with 12 bases left between them. CDR3 DNA: TGCGCCAGCAGTATGACGTCGAGAACTGAAGCTTTCTTT. It translates to CASSMTSRTEAFF.

The V and J genes are TRBV19 and TRBJ1-4; 7 bases match TRBD1. Germline lookup yields CDR1 LNHDA and CDR2 SQIVND (reference sequence). Losses at the gene ends were 3 bases for V and 6 bases for J; bases not matched to a gene: 4. CDR3 length: 14 amino acids. CDR3 protein: CASSMGQSDEKLFF. CDR3 DNA sequence: TGTGCCAGTAGTATGGGACAGTCCGATGAAAAACTGTTTTTT.

The chain links TRBV5-1 to TRBJ2-2; unclear D gene. The CDR3 spans 14 residues. Looked up from germline, CDR1 is SGHRS and CDR2 is YFSETQ. V was cut by 5 bases and J by 0 bases, with 8 bases left in between. CDR3 residues: CASRESTNTGELFF. CDR3 nucleotides: TGCGCCAGCAGAGAAAGTACGAACACCGGGGAGCTGTTTTTT.

The chain couples TRBV14 to TRBJ2-5, with TRBD2 matching 8 bases. V shed 1 base, J shed 5 bases, and the junction held 12 bases outside the gene matches. There are 17 residues in the CDR3. Germline values: CDR1 SGHDN, CDR2 FVKESK. The CDR3 DNA is TGTGCCAGCAGCCAAGGACTAAGCGGGGGAGGTTTGGAGACCCAGTACTTC. Translated: CASSQGLSGGGLETQYF.

This clone is a singleton in its sample. The chain is built from TRBV7-2 and TRBJ2-5; 10 bases align to TRBD2. J was trimmed by 0 bases and V by 3 bases; bases with no gene match: 7. CDR3 length: 17 residues. The V gene's germline CDR1 is SGHTA and CDR2 FQGNSA. The CDR3 is CASSFHILAGNQETQYF. The CDR3 DNA reads TGTGCCAGCAGCTTTCACATACTAGCGGGGAACCAAGAGACCCAGTACTTC.

This rearrangement joins TRBV7-6 to TRBJ2-3; tentatively, D is TRBD1 (6 bases). The V end lost 2 bases, the J end lost 4 bases, and 13 bases lay between the germline ends. In germline, CDR1 is SGHVS, CDR2 FNYEAQ. The CDR3 runs to 15 residues. The chain's CDR3 is CASSLPGQYPDTQYF. CDR3 sequence (DNA): TGTGCCAGCAGCTTACCGGGACAATATCCAGATACGCAGTATTTT.

The genes are TRBV5-6 and TRBJ1-4, with no clear D. The CDR3 totals 15 residues. V was shortened by 0 bases and J by 4 bases, with 10 bases between the two germline ends. Germline V gene sequence: CDR1 SGHDT, CDR2 YYEEEE. CDR3 amino acids: CASSLVAGYNEKLFF. The CDR3 coding sequence is TGTGCCAGCAGCTTGGTGGCAGGATATAATGAAAAACTGTTTTTT.

DNA of the CDR3: TGTGCCTGGAGTCGCCCGGGACAGGGGGCACAGACCCAGTACTTC. Translated: CAWSRPGQGAQTQYF. This chain uses TRBV30 with TRBJ2-5, with 12 nucleotides matching TRBD1. CDR1 GTSNPN and CDR2 SVGIG come from the germline V gene (reference sequence). V trimming: 2 bases; J trimming: 6 bases; junction bases outside the gene matches: 7. The CDR3 has 15 amino acids.

This clone was counted only a few times. This same CDR3 is encoded by further DNA sequences in the sample. The V and J genes are TRBV7-8 and TRBJ1-5; unclear D gene. V lost 5 bases, J lost 3 bases, and 11 bases lay in between. The CDR3 is 14 amino acids. Germline V CDR1 and CDR2: SGHVS, FQNEAQ. CDR3 DNA sequence: TGTGCCAGCAGCCTCCAGCCGACCAATCAGCCCCAGCATTTT. This translates into CASSLQPTNQPQHF.

The V gene is TRBV11-3, the J gene TRBJ2-5; 13 bases align to TRBD2. V shed 6 bases and J 2 bases; nucleotides not matched to a gene: 6. Germline V CDR1 and CDR2: SGHNT, YENEEA. The CDR3 runs 16 residues. CDR3 amino acids: CASSQGLAGQQETQYF. In DNA form, the CDR3 reads TGTGCCAGCAGTCAGGGACTAGCGGGACAACAAGAGACCCAGTACTTC. Using reference TRBV11-3 and TRBJ2-5 for the parts outside the CDR3, the full variable domain is EAGVVQSPRYKIIEKKQPVAFWCNPISGHNTLYWYLQNLGQGPELLIRYENEEAVDDSQLPKDRFSAERLKGVDSTLKIQPAELGDSAVYLCASSQGLAGQQETQYFGPGTRLLVL.

The gene calls are TRBV6-6 and TRBJ2-2, with 10 bases matching TRBD1. Germline V gene lookup returns CDR1 MNHNY and CDR2 SVGAGI (reference sequence). CDR3 length: 14 amino acids. Germline trimming cut 8 bases from V and 5 bases from J; bases unmatched to any gene: 5. The CDR3 DNA reads as TGTGCCAGCGTCGGACAGGGGGGAACCGGGGAGCTGTTTTTT. This translates into CASVGQGGTGELFF.

The chain has TRBV2 and TRBJ1-2; the match to TRBD1 covers 7 bases. The CDR3 contains 13 residues. The junction had 3 bases not matched to a gene; V was cut back by 5 bases and J by 3 bases. Germline lookup yields CDR1 SNHLY and CDR2 FYNNEI. The CDR3 spells CASSYDRDYGYTF. DNA of the CDR3: TGTGCCAGCAGTTACGACAGGGACTATGGCTACACCTTC.

This sequence joins TRBV27 and TRBJ2-1; unclear D gene. V was cut by 6 bases and J by 5 bases, with 8 bases left in between. Germline values: CDR1 MNHEY, CDR2 SMNVEV (reference sequence). The CDR3 runs to 12 residues. CDR3 nucleotides: TGTGCCAGCAGGTACCGCAACAATGAGCAGTTCTTC. Translating it yields CASRYRNNEQFF.

The chain has TRBV6-5 and TRBJ2-5; D gene uncertain. The V and J ends lost 2 bases and 4 bases respectively, with 8 bases between them. This CDR3 comprises 13 residues. The V gene's germline CDR1 is MNHEY and CDR2 SVGAGI. CDR3 in amino acids: CASSYDLRETQYF. In DNA form, the CDR3 reads TGTGCCAGCAGTTACGACCTACGAGAGACCCAGTACTTC.

This clone was detected a few times. The rearrangement uses TRBV7-6 and TRBJ2-1, with a weak D call TRBD2 (5 bases). The CDR3 is made up of 13 amino acids. The V gene lost 3 bases and the J gene lost 8 bases, with 11 bases spanning the gap. CDR1 SGHVS and CDR2 FNYEAQ come from the germline V gene. The CDR3 nucleotides are TGTGCCAGCAGCTTCGATCCGAGGGATGAGCAGTTCTTC. It is translated as CASSFDPRDEQFF.

V gene TRBV5-1 combines with J gene TRBJ1-5; perhaps TRBD1 as D (6 bases). Germline CDR1 SGHRS, CDR2 YFSETQ. With 5 bases removed from V and 5 bases from J, the gap between germline ends came to 17 bases. The CDR3 sequence is 15 residues long. The CDR3 is CASSSGYGGHQPQHF. The DNA for the CDR3 is TGCGCCAGCAGTTCAGGGTACGGGGGCCATCAGCCCCAGCATTTT.